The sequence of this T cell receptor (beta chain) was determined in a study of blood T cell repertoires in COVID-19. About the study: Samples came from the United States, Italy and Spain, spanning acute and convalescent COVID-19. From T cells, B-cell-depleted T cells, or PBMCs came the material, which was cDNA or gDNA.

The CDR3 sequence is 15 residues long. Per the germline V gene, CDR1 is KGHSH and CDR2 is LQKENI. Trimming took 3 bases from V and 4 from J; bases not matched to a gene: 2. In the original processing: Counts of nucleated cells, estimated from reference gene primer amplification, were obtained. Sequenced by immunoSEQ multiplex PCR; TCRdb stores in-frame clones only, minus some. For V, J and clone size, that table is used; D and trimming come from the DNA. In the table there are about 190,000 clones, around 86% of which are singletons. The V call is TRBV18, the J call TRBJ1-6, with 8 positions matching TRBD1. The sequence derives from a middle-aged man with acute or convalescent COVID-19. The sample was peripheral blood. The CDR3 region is CASSPRTGYNSPLHF. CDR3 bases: TGTGCCAGCTCACCCCGGACAGGGTATAATTCACCCCTCCACTTT.